One and the same sample provided the 5 T cell receptor beta chains below, sequenced in a study of Graves' ophthalmopathy and Graves' hyperthyroidism (dated by TCRdb to the late 2010s). The run used an Illumina HiSeq 2000. For repertoire sequencing, the TCR beta CDR3 regions were amplified from RNA transcripts. A first-round RT-PCR used HTBI primers with the Qiagen OneStep RT-PCR kit, followed by a second-round multiplex PCR, size selection and purification. Starting from the raw public reads, TCRdb applied fastp trimming at Q25, assembled clones with MiXCR and retained in-frame beta chains. Records with the same CDR3 protein are collapsed into one entry carrying the most frequent genes and DNA. In all, the sample holds about 480,000 distinct CDR3 sequences, and roughly 14% of those were seen once. Together, the top ten hold 8% to 10% of the sample. Sequencing used blood. Receptors originate from a woman in her 30s with Graves' ophthalmopathy. Donor details come from another sample of the same person, matched by shared clones.

This clonotype was picked up many times. The chain combines TRBV2 with TRBJ2-7; no firm D call. The CDR3 sequence is 12 residues long. Germline V gives CDR1 SNHLY, CDR2 FYNNEI. The V and J ends lost 6 bases and 5 bases respectively, with 11 bases between them. The CDR3 loop reads CASREKGHEQYF. The DNA of the CDR3 is TGTGCCAGCAGGGAAAAGGGTCACGAGCAGTACTTC.

This clonotype occurred many times. The chain has TRBV20-1 and TRBJ2-5; D call uncertain. This CDR3 comprises 11 residues. Trimming removed 5 bases at V and 2 bases at J, with 6 bases between. Germline V gene data show CDR1 as DFQATT and CDR2 as SNEGSKA (reference sequence). The CDR3 is CSAQHQETQYF. DNA of the CDR3: TGCAGTGCTCAACATCAAGAGACCCAGTACTTC.

Ten or more counts support this clonotype. The chain has TRBV20-1 and TRBJ2-3, with TRBD2 as a possible D gene (6 bases). V was clipped by 6 bases and J by 3 bases, with 19 bases between them. The germline gives CDR1 DFQATT, CDR2 SNEGSKA (reference sequence). This CDR3 is 15 amino acids long. The CDR3 region is CSARTPSERTDTQYF. CDR3 nucleotides: TGCAGTGCCCGCACCCCTAGCGAGAGAACAGATACGCAGTATTTT.

This clonotype appeared many times. The V gene is TRBV5-1, the J gene TRBJ2-7; possibly TRBD2 for D (6 bases). Germline-derived CDR1 and CDR2 are SGHRS and YFSETQ. The CDR3 spans 14 residues. V was pared by 4 bases and J by 2 bases, with 13 bases between. In DNA, the CDR3 is TGCGCCAGCAGCCAGACTAGTGGGCCCTACGAGCAGTACTTC. Translated: CASSQTSGPYEQYF.

There are many counts of this clonotype. This sequence joins TRBV2 and TRBJ1-1, with D perhaps matching TRBD1 (6 bases). V was shortened by 7 bases and J by 1 base, with 10 bases between the two germline ends. Germline V CDR1 and CDR2: SNHLY, FYNNEI. The CDR3 loop spans 13 amino acids. CDR3 nucleotide sequence: TGTGCCAGCACAGGGGCCCCGAACACTGAAGCTTTCTTT. This sequence encodes CASTGAPNTEAFF.